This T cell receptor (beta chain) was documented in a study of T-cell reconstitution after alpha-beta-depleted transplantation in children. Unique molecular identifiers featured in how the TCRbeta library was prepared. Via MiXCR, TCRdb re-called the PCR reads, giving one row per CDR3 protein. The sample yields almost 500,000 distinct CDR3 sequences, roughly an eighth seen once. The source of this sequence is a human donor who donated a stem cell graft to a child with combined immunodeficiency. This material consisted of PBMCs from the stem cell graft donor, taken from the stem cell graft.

CDR3 sequence: CATSRDEGFTYNEQFF. The CDR3 DNA follows: TGTGCCACCAGCAGAGATGAAGGGTTTACCTACAATGAGCAGTTCTTC. The rearrangement joins TRBV15 to TRBJ2-1; D unclear. The CDR3 covers 16 residues. Trimming took off 0 bases at V and 2 bases at J, with 11 bases between the two ends. Germline CDR1 LNHNV, CDR2 YYDKDF (reference sequence).